This T cell receptor beta chain emerged from a study of cytomegalovirus exposure and HLA in healthy donors. Study-wide findings and caveats: The study labeled fewer than 200 TCR beta chains cytomegalovirus-associated. Within an earlier analysis, most TCR beta V segments proved productive either about 90% or about 30% of the time. TCR beta sequences reportedly predicted most subjects' HLA-A and HLA-B alleles accurately.

Both 60 Vbeta primers and 13 Jbeta primers went into the PCR. Only in-frame clones appear in the TCRdb table, and some are missing; sequencing was by immunoSEQ multiplex PCR. This table lists approximately 150,000 clones. All the people who gave samples were healthy bone marrow donors. The CDR3 has 14 residues. V dropped 2 bases and J dropped 4; count of bases not matched to a gene: 2. Germline V gene sequence: CDR1 SGHDN, CDR2 FVKESK. Points on this clone: Its antigen is still unknown.

This clonotype was obtained from a male donor in good health and CMV-seronegative. Specimen: PBMCs. The V call is TRBV14, the J call TRBJ1-2, with TRBD1 identical over 9 bases. The CDR3 spells CASSQLDRGYGYTF. In DNA, the CDR3 is TGTGCCAGCAGCCAATTGGACAGGGGCTATGGCTACACCTTC.